This T cell receptor (beta chain) was identified during a study of identical twins. In TCRdb, the 5' RACE reads were re-called with MiXCR into one record per CDR3 protein. This repertoire shows under 500,000 distinct CDR3 sequences, roughly 13% found once; its top ten account for approximately 0.98%. To note about this clonotype: Its antigen is not identified.

Broader study findings: Invariant MAIT and iNKT cells could partly confound zero-insertion analyses.

These data also formed part of another study, on yellow fever vaccine responses in identical twins.

The sample comprised CD4+ T cells sorted from blood. The receptor was derived from a woman younger than 30 in good health.

The DNA of the CDR3 is TGTGCCATCAGGACCGGGACAGCGAAGAGCGGGGAGCTGTTTTTT. The encoded protein is CAIRTGTAKSGELFF. V and J are TRBV10-3 and TRBJ2-2; 7 bases line up with TRBD1. Germline V gene lookup returns CDR1 ENHRY and CDR2 SYGVKD. Trimming took 6 bases from V and 7 from J; bases not matched to a gene: 11. There are 15 residues in the CDR3.